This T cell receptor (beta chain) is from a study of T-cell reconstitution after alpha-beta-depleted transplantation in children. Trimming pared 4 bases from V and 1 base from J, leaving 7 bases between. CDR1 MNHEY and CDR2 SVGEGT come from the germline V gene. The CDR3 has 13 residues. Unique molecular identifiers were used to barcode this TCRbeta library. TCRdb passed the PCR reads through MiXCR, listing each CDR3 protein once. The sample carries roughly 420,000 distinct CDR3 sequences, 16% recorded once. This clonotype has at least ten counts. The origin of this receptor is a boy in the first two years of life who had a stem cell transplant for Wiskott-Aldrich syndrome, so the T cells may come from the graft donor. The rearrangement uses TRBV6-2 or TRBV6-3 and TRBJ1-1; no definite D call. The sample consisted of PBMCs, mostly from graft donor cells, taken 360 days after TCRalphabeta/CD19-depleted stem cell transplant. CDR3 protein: CASSSLPNTEAFF. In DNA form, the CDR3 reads TGTGCCAGCAGTTCCCTCCCGAACACTGAAGCTTTCTTT.